These 21 T cell receptor beta chains were sequenced from one sample in a study of blood T cell repertoires in COVID-19. Measured with immunoSEQ multiplex PCR; TCRdb has only the in-frame clones, and not every one. This table has about 110,000 clones, approximately 88% appearing once. Material for sequencing was peripheral blood. Receptor source: a middle-aged woman with acute or convalescent COVID-19.

This chain links TRBV30 with TRBJ1-1; TRBD1 might be the D (6 bases). The CDR3 sequence is 13 residues long. Looked up from germline, CDR1 is GTSNPN and CDR2 is SVGIG (reference sequence). V lost 5 bases and J 6 bases, leaving 16 bases between the germline ends. CDR3: CAWETGREAEAFF. CDR3 DNA sequence: TGTGCCTGGGAGACAGGACGCGAAGCTGAAGCTTTCTTT.

This rearrangement joins TRBV15 to TRBJ1-3; D may be TRBD1 (6 bases). The germline V gene encodes CDR1 LNHNV and CDR2 YYDKDF (reference sequence). The CDR3 consists of 15 residues. Trimming pared 5 bases from V and 0 bases from J, leaving 11 bases between. The CDR3, as DNA: TGTGCCACCAGCCCCGGGACAATCTCTGGAAACACCATATATTTT. It encodes CATSPGTISGNTIYF. The full variable domain, completed using reference TRBV15 and TRBJ1-3, is DAMVIQNPRYQVTQFGKPVTLSCSQTLNHNVMYWYQQKSSQAPKLLFHYYDKDFNNEADTPDNFQSRRPNTSFCFLDIRSPGLGDTAMYLCATSPGTISGNTIYFGEGSWLTVV.

For the CDR3, the DNA is TGCAGTGCTAGTGAGGGCAGGGGATACGAAAAACTGTTTTTT. Protein: CSASEGRGYEKLFF. V usage is TRBV20-1 and J usage is TRBJ1-4; D perhaps matches TRBD1 (6 bases). Per germline, CDR1 DFQATT and CDR2 SNEGSKA (reference sequence). V lost 3 bases and J lost 8, with 16 bases in between. The CDR3 length is 14 residues.

The chain has TRBV3-1 (or the pseudogene TRBV3-2) and TRBJ2-7; TRBD1 matches 10 bases. The CDR3 is made up of 15 amino acids. J gave up 0 bases and V 4 bases, and 3 bases lay outside the gene matches. CDR1 is LGHDT and CDR2 is YNNKEL in the germline V gene (reference sequence). In DNA form, the CDR3 reads TGTGCCAGCAGCCCGGGACAGGGGAGCTCCTACGAGCAGTACTTC. It is translated as CASSPGQGSSYEQYF.

In the case of this clone: Other DNA sequences in the sample encode the same CDR3. The chain uses TRBV7-6 and TRBJ2-1, with D possibly TRBD2 on 6 matching bases. V was clipped by 5 bases and J by 2 bases, with 13 bases between them. The CDR3 totals 15 residues. Looked up from germline, CDR1 is SGHVS and CDR2 is FNYEAQ. CDR3: CASSLGGQAYNEQFF. In DNA, the CDR3 is TGTGCCAGCAGCCTCGGAGGGCAGGCCTACAATGAGCAGTTCTTC.

The chain carries TRBV16 and TRBJ2-7, with 7 nucleotides matching TRBD1. The CDR3 is 13 amino acids. The V and J ends lost 6 bases and 5 bases, in that order; junction bases with no gene match: 7. The germline CDR1 and CDR2 sequences are KGHSY and FQNENV. CDR3 residues: CASSFLDRDEQYF. CDR3 sequence (DNA): TGTGCCAGCAGTTTCCTTGACAGGGACGAGCAGTACTTC.

This CDR3 is CASSQDRGFREGLNTEAFF. The CDR3 bases are TGCGCCAGCAGCCAGGATCGGGGTTTCCGGGAAGGGCTGAACACTGAAGCTTTCTTT. The chain links TRBV4-1 to TRBJ1-1; no firm D call. This CDR3 is built from 19 residues. Germline loops: CDR1 MGHRA, CDR2 YSYEKL. The ends were cut back, 3 bases at V and 0 bases at J, with 23 bases in the middle.

The V gene is TRBV5-6, the J gene TRBJ1-2; D remains unclear. There are 13 residues in the CDR3. V was pared by 0 bases and J by 4 bases, with 7 bases between. Germline CDR1 SGHDT, CDR2 YYEEEE. CDR3 in amino acids: CASSLERVYGYTF. CDR3 nucleotide sequence: TGTGCCAGCAGCTTGGAAAGAGTCTATGGCTACACCTTC.

This chain uses TRBV5-5 with TRBJ1-1; D is perhaps TRBD1 (6 bases). Germline CDR1 and CDR2: SGHKS and YYEKEE (reference sequence). The V end was cut by 2 bases, the J end by 1 base, with 12 bases between. The length of the CDR3 is 15 residues. Here the CDR3 reads CASSLLTGQNTEAFF. CDR3 sequence (DNA): TGTGCCAGCAGCTTACTGACGGGACAGAACACTGAAGCTTTCTTT.

The CDR3 sequence: CASSLSDKHNEQFF. The CDR3, as DNA: TGTGCCAGCAGCTTATCGGACAAACACAATGAGCAGTTCTTC. This chain joins TRBV7-3 and TRBJ2-1; tentatively, D is TRBD1 (5 bases). V dropped 2 bases and J dropped 5 bases, with 10 bases sitting between them. Germline values: CDR1 SGHTA, CDR2 FQGTGA. This CDR3 region has 14 residues.

The V and J genes are TRBV9 and TRBJ1-2; D is perhaps TRBD1 (6 bases). CDR1 and CDR2 from the germline V gene are SGDLS and YYNGEE. The CDR3 runs to 14 residues. V gave up 4 bases and J gave up 4 bases, with 14 bases separating them. CDR3 nucleotide sequence: TGTGCCAGCAGCCCCACGGGCAGGGGCTATGGCTACACCTTC. Translating it yields CASSPTGRGYGYTF.

This clone has a single count. The chain employs TRBV30 and TRBJ2-3; D perhaps matches TRBD2 (7 bases). Germline V gene lookup returns CDR1 GTSNPN and CDR2 SVGIG (reference sequence). The CDR3 length is 14 residues. V lost 0 bases, J lost 8 bases, and 15 bases lay in between. Written as DNA, the CDR3 is TGTGCCTGGAGTGTCGGTGGGGGGGCGGTTACGCAGTATTTT. This encodes CAWSVGGGAVTQYF.

The chain combines TRBV19 with TRBJ1-5; tentative D call: TRBD1 (5 bases). Deletions cut 3 bases from V and 5 bases from J, with 20 bases between. Germline CDR1 reads LNHDA; CDR2 reads SQIVND (reference sequence). The length of the CDR3 is 17 residues. CDR3: CASSISRAVTGDQPQHF. DNA for the CDR3: TGTGCCAGTAGTATTAGTCGGGCGGTGACGGGGGATCAGCCCCAGCATTTT.

This rearrangement joins TRBV3-1 (or the pseudogene TRBV3-2) to TRBJ2-7; 7 nucleotides match TRBD2. CDR3 length: 18 residues. Germline V lookup: CDR1 LGHDT, CDR2 YNNKEL (reference sequence). V was clipped by 1 base and J by 2 bases; unmatched bases: 14. CDR3 nucleotide sequence: TGTGCCAGCAGCCAAGGACCCCGCCCCGGCGGGAGCACCTACGAGCAGTACTTC. Its protein is CASSQGPRPGGSTYEQYF.

J is TRBJ2-7 and V is TRBV18; a possible D gene is TRBD1 (6 bases). The CDR3 spans 15 residues. Germline-derived CDR1 and CDR2 are KGHSH and LQKENI. V shed 3 bases and J shed 0 bases, with 12 bases lying between them. DNA for the CDR3: TGTGCCAGCTCACCCGGACAGACCAGCTCCTACGAGCAGTACTTC. Its protein is CASSPGQTSSYEQYF.

This clone was recorded only once. The genes are TRBV7-2 and TRBJ1-3, with D hard to call. Looked up from germline, CDR1 is SGHTA and CDR2 is FQGNSA. Trimming left V 3 bases short and J 1 base short, with 4 bases between. The CDR3 consists of 13 residues. The CDR3 loop is CASSFLSGNTIYF. The CDR3 coding sequence is TGTGCCAGCAGCTTCCTATCTGGAAACACCATATATTTT. The whole variable domain, remainder taken from reference TRBV7-2 and TRBJ1-3, is GAGVSQSPSNKVTEKGKDVELRCDPISGHTALYWYRQSLGQGLEFLIYFQGNSAPDKSGLPSDRFSAERTGGSVSTLTIQRTQQEDSAVYLCASSFLSGNTIYFGEGSWLTVV.

The chain employs TRBV11-3 and TRBJ2-6; D is unresolved. From germline, CDR1 is SGHNT and CDR2 YENEEA. The CDR3 is 16 amino acids. Trimming cost V 5 bases and J 0 bases, with 11 bases left between them. This CDR3 is CASSHTANSGANVLTF. The DNA of the CDR3 is TGTGCCAGCAGCCATACCGCGAACTCTGGGGCCAACGTCCTGACTTTC.

V usage is TRBV7-2 and J usage is TRBJ2-7; 8 bases align to TRBD2. This CDR3 contains 15 residues. The junction had 5 bases not matched to a gene; V was cut back by 2 bases and J by 2 bases. In germline, CDR1 is SGHTA, CDR2 FQGNSA. The CDR3 coding sequence is TGTGCCAGCAGCTTACAACTAGCGGTAACCTACGAGCAGTACTTC. It yields the protein CASSLQLAVTYEQYF.

This clone appeared a single time. This chain joins TRBV12-5 and TRBJ1-5; TRBD1 might be the D (6 bases). Trimming left V 6 bases short and J 3 bases short, with 15 bases between. Germline V gene sequence: CDR1 LGHNT, CDR2 FRNRAP. The CDR3 sequence is 15 residues long. The CDR3 spells CASGPQGGYNQPQHF. In DNA, the CDR3 is TGTGCTAGTGGCCCACAGGGAGGGTACAATCAGCCCCAGCATTTT.

CDR3 amino acids: CASQPVGGTEAFF. In DNA, the CDR3 is TGTGCCAGTCAACCGGTCGGGGGCACTGAAGCTTTCTTT. The chain combines TRBV19 with TRBJ1-1, with D maybe TRBD1 (5 bases). In germline, CDR1 is LNHDA, CDR2 SQIVND (reference sequence). CDR3 length equals 13 residues. V was shortened by 8 bases and J by 4 bases, with 14 bases between the two germline ends. Using reference TRBV19 and TRBJ1-1 for the parts outside the CDR3, the full variable domain is DGGITQSPKYLFRKEGQNVTLSCEQNLNHDAMYWYRQDPGQGLRLIYYSQIVNDFQKGDIAEGYSVSREKKESFPLTVTSAQKNPTAFYLCASQPVGGTEAFFGQGTRLTVV.

The genes are TRBV6-5 and TRBJ1-6, with 7 positions matching TRBD1. This CDR3 has 14 residues. Germline V lookup: CDR1 MNHEY, CDR2 SVGAGI. V trimming: 8 bases; J trimming: 5 bases; junction bases outside the gene matches: 6. The CDR3, as DNA: TGTGCCAGCGACAGGGCTGGGGATAATTCACCCCTCCACTTT. This codes for CASDRAGDNSPLHF.